This T cell receptor beta chain was recorded in a study of human T cells and chemical hapten exposure. In the study overall: On the upper back, patch tests were applied with 0.01% DPC and read at 6 days. Findings of the study overall: It should be noted that donors had alopecia, so their immune response may differ from healthy people's.

On this clonotype itself: Its antigen is currently unknown.

CDR1 and CDR2 (germline): SGHTA, FQGNSA. V trimming: 5 bases; J trimming: 3 bases; junction bases outside the gene matches: 9. The CDR3 is 15 residues long. A single record per CDR3 protein comes from TCRdb applying MiXCR to the RACE reads. The table lists 180,000 or so distinct CDR3 sequences, about 20% of them singletons. Specified time point: patch test 1, 2 weeks after DPC sensitization. Described treatment: therapeutic diphenylcyclopropenone sensitization with weekly scalp DPC. The study enrolled 18 to 70-year-old alopecia patients suitable for DPC. This sequence was found in a woman in her forties or fifties with alopecia areata. Some clones in this sample may be carry-over from other donors' samples. This chain uses TRBV7-2 with TRBJ1-1; TRBD1 agrees at 7 bases. The sample consisted of whole blood, taken in connection with sensitization to the hapten diphenylcyclopropenone (DPC). The CDR3, as DNA: TGTGCCAGCAGCAACTGGGGACAGCGATACACTGAAGCTTTCTTT. Translation gives CASSNWGQRYTEAFF.